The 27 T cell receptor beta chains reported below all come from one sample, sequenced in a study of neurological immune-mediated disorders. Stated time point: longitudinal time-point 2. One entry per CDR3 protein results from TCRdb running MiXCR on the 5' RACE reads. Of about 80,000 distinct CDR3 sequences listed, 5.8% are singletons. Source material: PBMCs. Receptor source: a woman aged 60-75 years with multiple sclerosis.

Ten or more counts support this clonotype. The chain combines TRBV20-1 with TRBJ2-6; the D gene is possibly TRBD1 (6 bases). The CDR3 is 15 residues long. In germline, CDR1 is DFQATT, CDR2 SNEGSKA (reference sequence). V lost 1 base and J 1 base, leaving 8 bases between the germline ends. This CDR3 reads CSARGDISGANVLTF. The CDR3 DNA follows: TGCAGTGCTAGAGGGGACATTTCTGGGGCCAACGTCCTGACTTTC.

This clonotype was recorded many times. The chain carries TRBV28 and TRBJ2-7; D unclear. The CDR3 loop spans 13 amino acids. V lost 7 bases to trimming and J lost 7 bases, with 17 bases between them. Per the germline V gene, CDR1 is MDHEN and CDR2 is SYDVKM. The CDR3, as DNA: TGTGCCAGCAATACAGCCTCTTTGGGGGAGCAGTACTTC. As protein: CASNTASLGEQYF. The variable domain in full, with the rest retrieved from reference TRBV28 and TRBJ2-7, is DVKVTQSSRYLVKRTGEKVFLECVQDMDHENMFWYRQDPGLGLRLIYFSYDVKMKEKGDIPEGYSVSREKKERFSLILESASTNQTSMYLCASNTASLGEQYFGPGTRLTVT.

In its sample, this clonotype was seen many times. The CDR3 loop is CASSKGQGASWGPYNEQFF. CDR3 DNA: TGCGCCAGCAGCAAAGGACAGGGCGCCTCTTGGGGTCCCTACAATGAGCAGTTCTTC. The rearrangement joins TRBV5-1 to TRBJ2-1, with TRBD1 matching over 8 bases. The V segment lost 4 bases and the J segment 2 bases; nucleotides outside the gene matches: 17. The CDR3 sequence is 19 residues long. Looked up from germline, CDR1 is SGHRS and CDR2 is YFSETQ. The variable domain in full, completed from reference TRBV5-1 and TRBJ2-1, reads KAGVTQTPRYLIKTRGQQVTLSCSPISGHRSVSWYQQTPGQGLQFLFEYFSETQRNKGNFPGRFSGRQFSNSRSEMNVSTLELGDSALYLCASSKGQGASWGPYNEQFFGPGTRLTVL.

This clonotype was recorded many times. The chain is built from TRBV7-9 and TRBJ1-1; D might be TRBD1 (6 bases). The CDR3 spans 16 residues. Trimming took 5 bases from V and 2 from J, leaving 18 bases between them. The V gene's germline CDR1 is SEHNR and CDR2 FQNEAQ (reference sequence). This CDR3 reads CASSVTSGGHNTEAFF. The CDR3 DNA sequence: TGTGCCAGCAGCGTAACGTCCGGGGGACATAACACTGAAGCTTTCTTT.

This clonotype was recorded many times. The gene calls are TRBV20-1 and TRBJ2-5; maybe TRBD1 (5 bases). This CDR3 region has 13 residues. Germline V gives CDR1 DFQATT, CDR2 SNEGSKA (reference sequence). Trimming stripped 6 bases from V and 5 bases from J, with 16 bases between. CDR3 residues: CSAGPSGKETQYF. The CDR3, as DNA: TGCAGTGCCGGACCCTCAGGGAAGGAGACCCAGTACTTC.

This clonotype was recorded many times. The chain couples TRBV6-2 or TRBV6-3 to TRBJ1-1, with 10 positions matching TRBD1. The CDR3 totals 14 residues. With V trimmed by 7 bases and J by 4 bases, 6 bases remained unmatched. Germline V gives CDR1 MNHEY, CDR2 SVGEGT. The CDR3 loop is CASITRDRGTEAFF. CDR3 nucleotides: TGTGCCAGCATCACCCGGGACAGGGGCACTGAAGCTTTCTTT.

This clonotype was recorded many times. CDR3 bases: TGTGCCAGCAGCCCCTCGATTCAACCCGGTCGGGACACTGAAGCTTTCTTT. This translates into CASSPSIQPGRDTEAFF. The chain is built from TRBV4-2 and TRBJ1-1; D uncertain. This CDR3 has 17 residues. V was cut by 4 bases and J by 3 bases, with 21 bases left in between. The germline V gene has CDR1 LGHNA and CDR2 YNFKEQ.

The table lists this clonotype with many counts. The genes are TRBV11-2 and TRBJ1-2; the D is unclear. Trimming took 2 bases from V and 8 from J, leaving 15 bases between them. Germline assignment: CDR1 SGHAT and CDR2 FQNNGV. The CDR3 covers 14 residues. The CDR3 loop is CASSLHDALAGYTF. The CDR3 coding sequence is TGTGCCAGCAGCTTACATGACGCCCTTGCGGGCTACACCTTC.

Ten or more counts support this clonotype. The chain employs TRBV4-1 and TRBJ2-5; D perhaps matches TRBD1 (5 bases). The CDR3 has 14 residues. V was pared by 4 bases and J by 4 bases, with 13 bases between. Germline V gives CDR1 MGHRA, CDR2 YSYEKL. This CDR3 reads CASSLQEMGETQYF. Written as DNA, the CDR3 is TGCGCCAGCAGCCTACAGGAGATGGGAGAGACCCAGTACTTC.

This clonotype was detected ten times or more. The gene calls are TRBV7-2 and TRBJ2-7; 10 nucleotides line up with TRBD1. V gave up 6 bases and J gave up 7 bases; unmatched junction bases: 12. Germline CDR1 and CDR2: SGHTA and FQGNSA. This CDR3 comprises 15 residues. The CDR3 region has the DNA TGTGCCAGCAGAACCGGGACAGGGGTTACGGGGGAGCAGTACTTC. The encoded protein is CASRTGTGVTGEQYF. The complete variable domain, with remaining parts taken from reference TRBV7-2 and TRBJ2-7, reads GAGVSQSPSNKVTEKGKDVELRCDPISGHTALYWYRQSLGQGLEFLIYFQGNSAPDKSGLPSDRFSAERTGGSVSTLTIQRTQQEDSAVYLCASRTGTGVTGEQYFGPGTRLTVT.

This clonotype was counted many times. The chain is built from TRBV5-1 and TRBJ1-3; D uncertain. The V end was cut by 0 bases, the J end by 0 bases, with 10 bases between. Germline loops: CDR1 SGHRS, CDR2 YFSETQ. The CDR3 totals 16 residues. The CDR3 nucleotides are TGCGCCAGCAGCTTGGTGCCAGAAAGCTCTGGAAACACCATATATTTT. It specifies CASSLVPESSGNTIYF.

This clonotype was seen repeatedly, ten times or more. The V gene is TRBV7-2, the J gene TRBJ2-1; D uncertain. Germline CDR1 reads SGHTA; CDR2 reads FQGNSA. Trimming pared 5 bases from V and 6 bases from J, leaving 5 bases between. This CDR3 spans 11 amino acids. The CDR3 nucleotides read TGTGCCAGCAGCCAGACCAATGAGCAGTTCTTC. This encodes CASSQTNEQFF.

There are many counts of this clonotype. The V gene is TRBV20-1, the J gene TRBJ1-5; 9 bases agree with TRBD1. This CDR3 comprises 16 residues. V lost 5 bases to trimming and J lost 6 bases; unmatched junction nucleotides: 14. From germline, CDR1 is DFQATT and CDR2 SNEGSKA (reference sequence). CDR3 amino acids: CSAQRPGTGLGQPQHF. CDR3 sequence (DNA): TGCAGTGCTCAACGTCCCGGGACAGGGTTGGGTCAGCCCCAGCATTTT.

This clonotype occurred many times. In DNA, the CDR3 is TGTGCCAGCAGCTTTTACAGGGAGGCTGGGGGCGAGCAGTACTTC. Translating gives CASSFYREAGGEQYF. The J gene is TRBJ2-7, the V gene TRBV7-6; D is possibly TRBD1 or TRBD2 (6 bases each). Trimming shortened V by 3 bases and J by 6 bases, and 18 bases separated the two germline ends. This CDR3 has 15 amino acids. The germline V gene encodes CDR1 SGHVS and CDR2 FNYEAQ.

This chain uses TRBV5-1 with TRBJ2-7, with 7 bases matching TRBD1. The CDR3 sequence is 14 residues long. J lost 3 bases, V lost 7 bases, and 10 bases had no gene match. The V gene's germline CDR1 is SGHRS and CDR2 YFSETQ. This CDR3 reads CASLPRTGRYEQYF. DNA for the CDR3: TGCGCCAGCCTTCCTCGGACAGGCCGCTACGAGCAGTACTTC.

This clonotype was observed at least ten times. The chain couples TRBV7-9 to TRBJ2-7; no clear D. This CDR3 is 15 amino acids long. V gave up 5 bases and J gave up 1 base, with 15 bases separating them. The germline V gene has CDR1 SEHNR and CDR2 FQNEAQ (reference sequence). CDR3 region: CASSPDSLGSYEQYF. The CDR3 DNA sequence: TGTGCCAGCAGCCCAGACTCTTTGGGTTCCTACGAGCAGTACTTC.

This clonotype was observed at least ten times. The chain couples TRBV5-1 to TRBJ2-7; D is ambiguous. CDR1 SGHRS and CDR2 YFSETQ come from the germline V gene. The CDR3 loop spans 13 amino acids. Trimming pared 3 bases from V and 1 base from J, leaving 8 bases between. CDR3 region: CASSSPNSYEQYF. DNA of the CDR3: TGCGCCAGCAGCTCGCCGAATTCCTACGAGCAGTACTTC. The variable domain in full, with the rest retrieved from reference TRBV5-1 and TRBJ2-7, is KAGVTQTPRYLIKTRGQQVTLSCSPISGHRSVSWYQQTPGQGLQFLFEYFSETQRNKGNFPGRFSGRQFSNSRSEMNVSTLELGDSALYLCASSSPNSYEQYFGPGTRLTVT.

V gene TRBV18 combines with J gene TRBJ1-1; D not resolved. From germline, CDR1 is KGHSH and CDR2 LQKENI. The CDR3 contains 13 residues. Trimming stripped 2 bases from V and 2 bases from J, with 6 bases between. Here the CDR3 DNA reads TGTGCCAGCTCACCAGGGATCAACACTGAAGCTTTCTTT. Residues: CASSPGINTEAFF.

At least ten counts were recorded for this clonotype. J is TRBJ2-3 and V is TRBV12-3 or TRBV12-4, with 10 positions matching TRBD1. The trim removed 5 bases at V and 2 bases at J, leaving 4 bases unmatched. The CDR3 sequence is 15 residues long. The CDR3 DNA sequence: TGTGCCAGCAGTCGACAGGGGGCGTCCACAGATACGCAGTATTTT. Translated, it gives CASSRQGASTDTQYF.

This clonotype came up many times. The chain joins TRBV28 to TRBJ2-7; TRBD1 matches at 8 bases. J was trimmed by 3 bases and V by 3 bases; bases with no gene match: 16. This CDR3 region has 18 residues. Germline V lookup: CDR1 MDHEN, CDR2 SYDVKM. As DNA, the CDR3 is TGTGCCAGCAGTTTGGGTGGTCTAGCAGGGGGCATTTTCTACGAGCAGTACTTC. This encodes CASSLGGLAGGIFYEQYF.

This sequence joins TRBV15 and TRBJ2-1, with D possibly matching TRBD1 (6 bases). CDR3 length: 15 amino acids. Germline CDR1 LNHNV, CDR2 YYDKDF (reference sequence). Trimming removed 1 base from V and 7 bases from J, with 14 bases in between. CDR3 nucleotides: TGTGCCACCAGCAGAGGGGGGCAGGGGCGGAATGAGCAGTTCTTC. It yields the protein CATSRGGQGRNEQFF.

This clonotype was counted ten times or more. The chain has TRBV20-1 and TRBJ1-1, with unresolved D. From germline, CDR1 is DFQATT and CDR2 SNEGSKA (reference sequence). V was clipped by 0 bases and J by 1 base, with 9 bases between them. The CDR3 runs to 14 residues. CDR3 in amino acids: CSARDLARNTEAFF. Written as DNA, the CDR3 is TGCAGTGCTAGAGATCTAGCCAGGAACACTGAAGCTTTCTTT.

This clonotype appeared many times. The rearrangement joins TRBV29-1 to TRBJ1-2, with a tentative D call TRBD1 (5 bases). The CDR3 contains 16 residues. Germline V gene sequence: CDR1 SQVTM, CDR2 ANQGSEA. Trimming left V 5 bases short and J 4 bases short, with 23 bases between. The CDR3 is CSVPLGGGSRSYGYTF. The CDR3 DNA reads TGCAGCGTTCCACTCGGCGGGGGGAGTAGGAGCTATGGCTACACCTTC. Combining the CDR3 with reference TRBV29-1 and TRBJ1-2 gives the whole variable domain SAVISQKPSRDICQRGTSLTIQCQVDSQVTMMFWYRQQPGQSLTLIATANQGSEATYESGFVIDKFPISRPNLTFSTLTVSNMSPEDSSIYLCSVPLGGGSRSYGYTFGSGTRLTVV.

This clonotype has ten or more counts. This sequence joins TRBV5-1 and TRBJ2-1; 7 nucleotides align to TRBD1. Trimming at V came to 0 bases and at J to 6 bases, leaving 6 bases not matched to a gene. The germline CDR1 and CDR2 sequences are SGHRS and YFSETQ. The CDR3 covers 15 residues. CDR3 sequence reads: CASSLVQGEGNEQFF. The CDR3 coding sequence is TGCGCCAGCAGCTTGGTGCAGGGGGAAGGCAATGAGCAGTTCTTC.

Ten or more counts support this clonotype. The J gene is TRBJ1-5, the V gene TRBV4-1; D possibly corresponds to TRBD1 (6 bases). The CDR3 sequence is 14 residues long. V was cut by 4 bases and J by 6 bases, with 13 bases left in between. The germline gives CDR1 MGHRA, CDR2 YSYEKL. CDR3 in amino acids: CASSPTQGSQPQHF. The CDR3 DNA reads TGCGCCAGCAGCCCTACACAGGGAAGTCAGCCCCAGCATTTT.

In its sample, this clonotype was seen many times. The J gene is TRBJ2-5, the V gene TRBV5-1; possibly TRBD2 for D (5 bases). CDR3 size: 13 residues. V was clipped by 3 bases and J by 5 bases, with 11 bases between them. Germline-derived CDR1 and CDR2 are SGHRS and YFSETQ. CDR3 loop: CASSYGLRETQYF. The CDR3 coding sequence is TGCGCCAGCAGCTACGGACTGAGGGAGACCCAGTACTTC.

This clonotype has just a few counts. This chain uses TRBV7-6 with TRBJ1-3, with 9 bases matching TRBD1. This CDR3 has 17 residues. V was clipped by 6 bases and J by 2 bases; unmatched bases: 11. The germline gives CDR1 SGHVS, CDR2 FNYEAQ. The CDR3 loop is CASRPAGRDRAGNTIYF. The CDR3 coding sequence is TGTGCCAGCAGACCTGCCGGGAGGGACAGGGCTGGAAACACCATATATTTT. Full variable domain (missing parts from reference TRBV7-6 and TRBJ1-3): GAGVSQSPRYKVTKRGQDVALRCDPISGHVSLYWYRQALGQGPEFLTYFNYEAQQDKSGLPNDRFSAERPEGSISTLTIQRTEQRDSAMYRCASRPAGRDRAGNTIYFGEGSWLTVV.